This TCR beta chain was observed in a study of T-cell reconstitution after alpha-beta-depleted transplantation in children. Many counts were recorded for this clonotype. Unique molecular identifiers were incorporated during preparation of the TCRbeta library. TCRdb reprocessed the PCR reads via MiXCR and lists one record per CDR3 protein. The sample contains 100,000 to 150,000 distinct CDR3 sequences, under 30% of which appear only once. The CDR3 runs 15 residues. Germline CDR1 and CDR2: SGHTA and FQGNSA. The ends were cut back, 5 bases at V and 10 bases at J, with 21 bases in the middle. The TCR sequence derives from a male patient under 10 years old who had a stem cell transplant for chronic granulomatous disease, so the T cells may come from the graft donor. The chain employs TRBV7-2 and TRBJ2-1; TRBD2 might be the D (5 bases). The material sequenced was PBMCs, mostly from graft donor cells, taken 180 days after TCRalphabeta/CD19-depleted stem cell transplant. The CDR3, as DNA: TGTGCCAGCAGCCGAGAACTTAATGGACTGCCCGAGCAGTTCTTC. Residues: CASSRELNGLPEQFF. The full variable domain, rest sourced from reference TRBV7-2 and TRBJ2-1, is GAGVSQSPSNKVTEKGKDVELRCDPISGHTALYWYRQSLGQGLEFLIYFQGNSAPDKSGLPSDRFSAERTGGSVSTLTIQRTQQEDSAVYLCASSRELNGLPEQFFGPGTRLTVL.